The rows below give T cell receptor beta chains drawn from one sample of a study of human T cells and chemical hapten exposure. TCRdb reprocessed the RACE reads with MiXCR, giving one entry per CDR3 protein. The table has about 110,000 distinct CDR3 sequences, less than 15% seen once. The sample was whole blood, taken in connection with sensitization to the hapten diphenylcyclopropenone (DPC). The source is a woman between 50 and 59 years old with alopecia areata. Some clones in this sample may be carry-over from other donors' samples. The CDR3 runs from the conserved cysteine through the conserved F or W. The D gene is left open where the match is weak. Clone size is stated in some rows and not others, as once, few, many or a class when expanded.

cdr3_aa: CSVALGQGAATNEKLFF
cdr3_nt: TGCAGCGTCGCACTGGGACAGGGGGCCGCAACTAATGAAAAACTGTTTTTT
d_call: TRBD1
clone_size: .
j_call: TRBJ1-4
v_call: TRBV29-1

cdr3_aa: CASSYVGHEKLFF
cdr3_nt: TGTGCCAGCAGCTACGTCGGCCATGAAAAACTGTTTTTT
d_call: .
clone_size: many
j_call: TRBJ1-4
v_call: TRBV7-9

cdr3_aa: CASSPTNEDRVKPQHF
cdr3_nt: TGTGCCAGCTCACCGACCAATGAGGACAGGGTTAAGCCCCAGCATTTT
d_call: TRBD1
clone_size: few
j_call: TRBJ1-5
v_call: TRBV18

cdr3_aa: CASQALTTTNEKLFF
cdr3_nt: TGTGCCAGCCAGGCGCTAACTACAACTAATGAAAAACTGTTTTTT
d_call: .
clone_size: .
j_call: TRBJ1-4
v_call: TRBV7-2

cdr3_aa: CASSPTKRNTEAFF
cdr3_nt: TGTGCCAGCAGCCCAACCAAGAGGAACACTGAAGCTTTCTTT
d_call: .
clone_size: .
j_call: TRBJ1-1
v_call: TRBV7-2

cdr3_aa: CASSFRVVGTEAFF
cdr3_nt: TGTGCCAGCAGCTTCAGGGTGGTGGGCACTGAAGCTTTCTTT
d_call: .
clone_size: few
j_call: TRBJ1-1
v_call: TRBV11-2

cdr3_aa: CASGGLSGEGTDTQYF
cdr3_nt: TGCGCCAGCGGAGGTTTAAGCGGGGAGGGGACAGATACGCAGTATTTT
d_call: TRBD2
clone_size: many
j_call: TRBJ2-3
v_call: TRBV4-1

cdr3_aa: CASTQQDRSSRQYF
cdr3_nt: TGTGCCAGCACCCAACAGGACAGGTCCAGCCGGCAGTACTTC
d_call: TRBD1
clone_size: .
j_call: TRBJ2-7
v_call: TRBV28

cdr3_aa: CASSRESNYGYTF
cdr3_nt: TGTGCCAGCTCCCGGGAGTCGAACTATGGCTACACCTTC
d_call: .
clone_size: few
j_call: TRBJ1-2
v_call: TRBV18

cdr3_aa: CASSTQAAKNIQYF
cdr3_nt: TGCGCCAGCAGTACTCAGGCGGCCAAAAACATTCAGTACTTC
d_call: .
clone_size: few
j_call: TRBJ2-4
v_call: TRBV5-1

cdr3_aa: CASSGRVTGELFF
cdr3_nt: TGTGCCAGCAGCGGTAGAGTCACCGGGGAGCTGTTTTTT
d_call: .
clone_size: few
j_call: TRBJ2-2
v_call: TRBV12-3/TRBV12-4

cdr3_aa: CASSLGGTGGNEQFF
cdr3_nt: TGTGCCAGCAGCTTGGGGGGGACAGGAGGCAATGAGCAGTTCTTC
d_call: .
clone_size: few
j_call: TRBJ2-1
v_call: TRBV7-2

cdr3_aa: CSVASGAGEAFF
cdr3_nt: TGCAGCGTTGCATCAGGGGCGGGTGAAGCTTTCTTT
d_call: .
clone_size: .
j_call: TRBJ1-1
v_call: TRBV29-1

cdr3_aa: CASSLTWDNNQPQHF
cdr3_nt: TGTGCCAGCAGTCTTACGTGGGACAACAATCAGCCCCAGCATTTT
d_call: .
clone_size: few
j_call: TRBJ1-5
v_call: TRBV27

cdr3_aa: CASSILTSGREQFF
cdr3_nt: TGTGCCAGTAGTATCTTGACTAGCGGGAGGGAGCAGTTCTTC
d_call: TRBD2
clone_size: .
j_call: TRBJ2-1
v_call: TRBV19

cdr3_aa: CSAVGGGIRNEQFF
cdr3_nt: TGCAGCGCAGTCGGCGGGGGGATTAGAAATGAGCAGTTCTTC
d_call: TRBD2
clone_size: .
j_call: TRBJ2-1
v_call: TRBV29-1

cdr3_aa: CASKRAGRGSGNTIYF
cdr3_nt: TGTGCCAGCAAACGGGCTGGCAGGGGCTCTGGAAACACCATATATTTT
d_call: .
clone_size: .
j_call: TRBJ1-3
v_call: TRBV28

cdr3_aa: CASSGNEQYF
cdr3_nt: TGTGCCAGCAGCGGGAACGAGCAGTACTTC
d_call: .
clone_size: .
j_call: TRBJ2-7
v_call: TRBV6-2/TRBV6-3

cdr3_aa: CASSFGDPSSYEQYF
cdr3_nt: TGTGCCAGCAGCTTCGGGGACCCGTCCTCCTACGAGCAGTACTTC
d_call: .
clone_size: few
j_call: TRBJ2-7
v_call: TRBV7-9

cdr3_aa: CASSNPQGPLEQYF
cdr3_nt: TGTGCCAGCAGTAACCCACAGGGACCTCTCGAGCAGTACTTC
d_call: .
clone_size: .
j_call: TRBJ2-7
v_call: TRBV12-3/TRBV12-4

cdr3_aa: CSASDRRRGQDFF
cdr3_nt: TGCAGTGCTAGCGATCGTCGCAGGGGGCAGGACTTCTTC
d_call: TRBD1
clone_size: many
j_call: TRBJ2-1
v_call: TRBV20-1

cdr3_aa: CASSVAGDGQAQYF
cdr3_nt: TGTGCCAGCAGCGTAGCCGGAGACGGCCAGGCCCAGTACTTC
d_call: .
clone_size: .
j_call: TRBJ2-5
v_call: TRBV5-4

cdr3_aa: CASSEEIWQPGHF
cdr3_nt: TGCGCCAGCAGTGAAGAAATTTGGCAACCCGGGCATTTT
d_call: .
clone_size: .
j_call: TRBJ1-5
v_call: TRBV10-2

cdr3_aa: CASSYRGQGTPLHF
cdr3_nt: TGTGCCAGCAGTTACAGGGGCCAAGGGACGCCCCTCCACTTT
d_call: .
clone_size: few
j_call: TRBJ1-6
v_call: TRBV6-2/TRBV6-3

cdr3_aa: CASSQRVAPIANYGYTF
cdr3_nt: TGCGCCAGCAGCCAGCGGGTTGCACCGATAGCTAACTATGGCTACACCTTC
d_call: .
clone_size: many
j_call: TRBJ1-2
v_call: TRBV4-3

cdr3_aa: CASSLVQWGSSYEQYF
cdr3_nt: TGCGCCAGCAGCTTGGTTCAGTGGGGCAGTTCCTACGAGCAGTACTTC
d_call: .
clone_size: few
j_call: TRBJ2-7
v_call: TRBV5-1

cdr3_aa: CASTPRRAVGTEAFF
cdr3_nt: TGTGCCAGCACCCCCCGACGGGCGGTAGGCACTGAAGCTTTCTTT
d_call: .
clone_size: .
j_call: TRBJ1-1
v_call: TRBV7-2

cdr3_aa: CSARAGTPRTDTQYF
cdr3_nt: TGCAGTGCTAGGGCTGGGACTCCTCGCACAGATACGCAGTATTTT
d_call: .
clone_size: .
j_call: TRBJ2-3
v_call: TRBV20-1

cdr3_aa: CASSLPRGRNTEAFF
cdr3_nt: TGTGCCAGCAGTTTGCCACGGGGGAGGAACACTGAAGCTTTCTTT
d_call: .
clone_size: few
j_call: TRBJ1-1
v_call: TRBV12-3/TRBV12-4

cdr3_aa: CASSQQAGTEAFF
cdr3_nt: TGCGCCAGCAGTCAGCAAGCTGGAACTGAAGCTTTCTTT
d_call: .
clone_size: .
j_call: TRBJ1-1
v_call: TRBV10-2

cdr3_aa: CASSLVAANYGYTF
cdr3_nt: TGTGCCAGCAGCTTGGTGGCAGCTAACTATGGCTACACCTTC
d_call: .
clone_size: few
j_call: TRBJ1-2
v_call: TRBV5-5

cdr3_aa: CSAPRSRGQGLYNEQFF
cdr3_nt: TGCAGTGCCCCTAGGTCTCGCGGGCAAGGGCTCTACAATGAGCAGTTCTTC
d_call: .
clone_size: .
j_call: TRBJ2-1
v_call: TRBV20-1

cdr3_aa: CASSLDPGGYGYTF
cdr3_nt: TGTGCCAGCAGCTTAGATCCAGGCGGCTATGGCTACACCTTC
d_call: .
clone_size: .
j_call: TRBJ1-2
v_call: TRBV7-6

cdr3_aa: CSVVGNEQYF
cdr3_nt: TGCAGCGTTGTAGGAAACGAGCAGTACTTC
d_call: .
clone_size: few
j_call: TRBJ2-7
v_call: TRBV29-1

cdr3_aa: CASSVGPTGSANEKLFF
cdr3_nt: TGCGCCAGCAGCGTGGGCCCAACAGGGTCAGCTAATGAAAAACTGTTTTTT
d_call: .
clone_size: .
j_call: TRBJ1-4
v_call: TRBV5-1